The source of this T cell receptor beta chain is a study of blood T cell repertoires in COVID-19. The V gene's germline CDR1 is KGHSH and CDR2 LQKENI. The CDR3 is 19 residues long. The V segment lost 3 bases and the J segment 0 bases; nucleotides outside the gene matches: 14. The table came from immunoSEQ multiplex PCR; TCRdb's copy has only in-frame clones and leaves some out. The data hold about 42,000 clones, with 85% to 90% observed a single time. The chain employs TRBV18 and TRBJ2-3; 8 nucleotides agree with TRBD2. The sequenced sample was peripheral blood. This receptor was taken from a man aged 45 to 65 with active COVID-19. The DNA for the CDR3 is TGTGCCAGCTCACCTCTTCCTCCCTTAGCGGGGACTAGCACAGATACGCAGTATTTT. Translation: CASSPLPPLAGTSTDTQYF.